This TCR beta chain came from a study of blood T cell repertoires in COVID-19. Across the study: Samples of COVID-19 (acute and convalescent) were obtained from the United States, Italy and Spain. T cells, B-cell-depleted T cells, or PBMCs provided the cDNA or gDNA that served as material.

V was pared by 4 bases and J by 2 bases, with 10 bases between. The CDR3 has 14 residues. Germline CDR1 is MDHEN and CDR2 is SYDVKM. Original analysis: How many nucleated cells were present was estimated from reference gene primer amplification. Data came from immunoSEQ multiplex PCR; TCRdb stores just in-frame clones and leaves some out. The V and J calls and clone size are taken from that table; D and trimming were inferred from the DNA. The sample includes roughly 280,000 clones, 70% to 90% of them seen just once. J is TRBJ2-3 and V is TRBV28, with D maybe TRBD2 (6 bases). The sequence derives from a man between 60 and 75 years old who had recovered from COVID-19. Sequencing input: peripheral blood. As DNA, the CDR3 is TGTGCCAGCAGTTCCGGGGGACCCACAGATACGCAGTATTTT. Its protein product is CASSSGGPTDTQYF.